The present TCR beta chain was sequenced within a study of beta chain features in type 1 diabetes. V dropped 4 bases and J dropped 3 bases, with 7 bases sitting between them. Looked up from germline, CDR1 is SQVTM and CDR2 is ANQGSEA. The CDR3 extends over 12 amino acids. The sequenced template was cDNA made from the entire isolated RNA. About 3.57 million reads per sample on average were obtained from naive, central memory and regulatory T cell samples. TCRdb's copy holds only in-frame clones and misses some; the assay was immunoSEQ multiplex PCR. The profile shows about 240,000 clones, approximately 15% of them singletons. Note on this clone: Its specificity is unknown.

Notes on the study in general: In all four CD4+ subsets, TCRB CDR3 length was significantly, moderately reduced in type 1 diabetes. In patients and controls equally, PCR might favor templates that are shorter. There were fewer insertions and more deletions at the VDJ junctions of type 1 diabetes patients.

The chain couples TRBV29-1 to TRBJ1-5; tentative D call: TRBD1 (6 bases). The TCR was taken from a man aged 30 to 39 with type 1 diabetes. The sequencing sample was made of naive CD4+ T cells from blood. Here the CDR3 DNA reads TGCAGCGTTGGGGACATCAATCAGCCCCAGCATTTT. It yields the protein CSVGDINQPQHF.